Here is one T cell receptor beta chain with its context. Its antigen has not been determined. No base qualities exist here, and no much larger clone lies one base off it. Inclusive of the bounding cysteine and phenylalanine, the CDR3 is 12 residues long. The entry retains the CDR3 DNA only, 36 bases that are in frame from base 1. The CDR1 and CDR2 encoded by the germline V gene are SGHDN and FVKESK. The receptor library was made with 5' RACE. Reads for this sample came from an Illumina HiSeq 2500. A second 7 to 11 cycle PCR used a sample-barcoded 5' primer and a J-beta primer mix. A template-switch 5' adaptor carrying 12 random nucleotides introduced a unique molecular identifier onto each TCR beta cDNA molecule. At least 2.5 million CDR3-containing paired-end reads were obtained from each sample. First-strand cDNA synthesis was performed from all RNA using the Mint cDNA synthesis kit, with priming by a TRBC-specific oligonucleotide. Following uracil-DNA glycosylase treatment, a first 18-cycle PCR with universal primers M1SS and BC2_uni_R was performed on all cDNA. Under the source paper's analysis protocol: Normalization of each sample was performed by random selection of 1 million high-quality reads, each carrying a distinct molecular identifier. Reads sharing molecular identifiers were discarded rather than binned into consensus sequences. CDR3 identification, clonotype clustering and error correction used MiTCR with a Q25 quality threshold and the strictest error-elimination algorithm. Lower-bound total TCR beta diversity was estimated with a nonparametric unseen species model using Euler transformation. Using fastp at Q25 and MiXCR, TCRdb reprocessed the public reads and kept productive beta chains. Under each unique CDR3 protein, matching rows form one entry showing the most common genes and DNA. TCRdb, rather than the study authors, made the V and J calls. This sample has about 640,000 distinct CDR3 sequences in its table, and roughly 50% of those were observed once. The ten top clones hold roughly 34% of the sample.

The sample is drawn from a study of blood T cells in healthy people across ages (dated by TCRdb to 2014 to 2015). A note on the overall study: In model experiments, template switching captured roughly one uniquely barcoded TCR beta cDNA molecule for every two T cells. Age-related changes in TCR beta repertoire diversity were measured in the study by deep sequencing normalized with unique cDNA molecular identifiers. The donors were split into four age groups: young (average around 15 years), middle-aged (roughly 39), aged (roughly 65) and long-lived (about 82). To avoid experimental bias, donors of different ages were distributed randomly across sequencing lanes. The study analyzed two additional independent replicas of 1 million unique cDNA reads from the same blood draw for two donors, one aged 18 to 30 and one aged 80 or older. On the study overall, not on this receptor specifically: Estimates of total diversity based on one million sequenced T cells were regarded as lower bounds and as underestimates. Observed TCR beta diversity per million T cells fell roughly linearly with age, and a significant reduction was already apparent by age roughly 40. Because profiling used bulk unsorted PBMCs, naive and antigen-experienced compartments could not be compared conclusively. Because donor CMV infection status was unknown, age-related changes in expanded clonotypes were potentially confounded. The percentage of naive T cells measured by flow cytometry correlated strongly with observed TCR beta diversity. Compared with the aged group, the long-lived group had more naive CD4+ T cells, fewer expanded clones and increased TCR diversity, suggesting age selection.

Systemically healthy Caucasian individuals from Russia, 39 in total and aged roughly 6 to 95 years, were included as donors. Roughly 9.5 milliliters of peripheral blood were drawn from each donor into EDTA-treated Vacutainer tubes. Ficoll-Paque density-gradient centrifugation was used to isolate PBMCs, with at least 6 million obtained per sample. Trizol reagent was used to extract total RNA from the PBMCs, yielding at least 6 micrograms per sample. For every donor, flow cytometry on a PBMC aliquot measured the percentage of naive CD45RAhigh/CD27high T cells. Material: blood. The rearrangement combines TRBV14 with TRBJ2-7; confidence is insufficient to name the D gene. The TCR comes from a man in his fifties or sixties in good health. The sequenced DNA: TGTGCTAGTGCTGAGGTCTTCTACGAGCAGTACTTC. This gives the protein CASAEVFYEQYF.